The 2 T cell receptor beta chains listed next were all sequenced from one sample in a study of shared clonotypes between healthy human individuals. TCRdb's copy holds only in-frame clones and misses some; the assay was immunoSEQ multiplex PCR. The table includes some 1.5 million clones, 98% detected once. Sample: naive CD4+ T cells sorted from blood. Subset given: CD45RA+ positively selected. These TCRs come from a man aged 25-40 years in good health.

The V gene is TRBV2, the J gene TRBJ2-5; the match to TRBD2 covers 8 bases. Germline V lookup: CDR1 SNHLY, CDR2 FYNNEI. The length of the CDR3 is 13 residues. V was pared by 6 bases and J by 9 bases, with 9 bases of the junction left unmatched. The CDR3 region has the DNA TGTGCCAGCAGGGCGGGGGGCCAAGCCTCCCAGTACTTC. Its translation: CASRAGGQASQYF.

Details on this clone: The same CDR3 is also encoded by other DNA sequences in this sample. CDR3 sequence reads: CASSLDPNTEAFF. In nucleotides, the CDR3 is TGCGCCAGCAGCTTGGACCCGAACACTGAAGCTTTCTTT. The chain joins TRBV5-1 to TRBJ1-1; no firm D call. V lost 0 bases, J lost 1 base, and 4 bases lay in between. The CDR3 has 13 residues. CDR1 SGHRS and CDR2 YFSETQ come from the germline V gene. The complete variable domain, with remaining parts taken from reference TRBV5-1 and TRBJ1-1, reads KAGVTQTPRYLIKTRGQQVTLSCSPISGHRSVSWYQQTPGQGLQFLFEYFSETQRNKGNFPGRFSGRQFSNSRSEMNVSTLELGDSALYLCASSLDPNTEAFFGQGTRLTVV.